Sequencing of this T cell receptor beta chain was carried out in a study of T cell responses to AZD1222 COVID-19 vaccine (dated by TCRdb to about 2021). Regarding the study in general: AZD1222 recipients given second doses at about 4 weeks or at about 12 weeks were pooled, since spike-specific TCR depth and breadth were not found to differ between the two schedules. A total of just over 230 trial participants underwent TCR sequencing, of whom 207 had received two doses of AZD1222 and about 25 had received two doses of the MenACWY control vaccine. Trial participants were enrolled by age into 18-55, 56-69 and 70-plus year subgroups, with approximately 150, 30 and 60 TCR-sequenced participants respectively. Overall study outcomes, separate from this receptor: Because no samples from the day 14 peak response were available, repertoires could be characterized only after the peak T cell response. A significant rise in spike-specific TCR breadth and depth was observed after two AZD1222 doses relative to day 0 and relative to MenACWY recipients. In the small 56-69-year group, the increase in depth fell short of significance, most likely because of low power. The whole spike protein was spanned by vaccine-associated CD4 TCRs, and dominant responses were seen in regions 160-218 and 743-854. Nearly half of unique spike-specific TCRs reportedly recognized epitopes outside regions mutated in the B.1.351 and B.1.1.7 variants. Most participants were white British and females outnumbered males, and the authors suggested that clonal diversity may have been underestimated. Only 5 to 7 AZD1222 recipients were SARS-CoV-2 seropositive at baseline, limiting conclusions about previously exposed vaccinees.

The CDR3 regions of human TCRbeta chains were subjected to immunosequencing. For the original study's pipeline: Repertoire TCRs were matched against a reference library of SARS-CoV-2-specific TCRs generated with the MIRA antigen-specificity platform. Breadth was defined as the fraction of unique TCRs that were SARS-CoV-2-associated, and depth was defined as the fraction of total T cells that were SARS-CoV-2-associated. Each spike-specific TCR was assigned to its reactive spike region and to a CD4 or CD8 class using the MIRA data. Log10-transformed breadth and depth values were compared by one-way ANOVA with Sidak's multiple comparisons tests. What TCRdb holds here is the immuneACCESS table cut down to in-frame rearrangements. Part of the clones is not present; checked against another copy, under half of the missing clones reflect an unresolved V gene, and the others are unexplained. Clone size and V and J calls were adopted from that table, with D and trimming inferred from the DNA. The sample table records roughly 150,000 clones; 85% to 95% of these occur just once. 4% to 5.5% of the sample is held by the ten biggest clonotypes.

About this clone itself: Its binding antigen is unknown. It has no much larger one-base neighbor in the sample; base qualities were not kept.

The time point label corresponds to: baseline before first vaccination. The vaccinee samples were drawn from two UK trials, COV001 and COV002, one of which was a single-blind randomized controlled phase 2/3 trial testing AZD1222 (ChAdOx1 nCoV-19) in healthy adults. For TCRbeta chain sequencing, PBMC samples were collected from trial participants at day 0 and at day 28 after the second dose. Compared with germline, V lacks 0 bases and J lacks 6 bases; bases without a gene match: 5. There are 16 amino acids in the CDR3, from cysteine to phenylalanine inclusive. The kept DNA is CDR3 alone, 48 bases in frame from the first base. The germline V gene provides CDR1 LGHNA and CDR2 YSLEER.

Sequenced here: peripheral blood, sampled on day 0 of AZD1222 vaccination. The chain links TRBV4-3 with TRBJ2-1, and 10 junctional nucleotides match TRBD2. The clonotype originates from an adult in good health. The DNA sequence is TGCGCCAGCAGCCAAGATTGGAGACTAGCGGGCAATGAGCAGTTCTTC. It codes for CASSQDWRLAGNEQFF.